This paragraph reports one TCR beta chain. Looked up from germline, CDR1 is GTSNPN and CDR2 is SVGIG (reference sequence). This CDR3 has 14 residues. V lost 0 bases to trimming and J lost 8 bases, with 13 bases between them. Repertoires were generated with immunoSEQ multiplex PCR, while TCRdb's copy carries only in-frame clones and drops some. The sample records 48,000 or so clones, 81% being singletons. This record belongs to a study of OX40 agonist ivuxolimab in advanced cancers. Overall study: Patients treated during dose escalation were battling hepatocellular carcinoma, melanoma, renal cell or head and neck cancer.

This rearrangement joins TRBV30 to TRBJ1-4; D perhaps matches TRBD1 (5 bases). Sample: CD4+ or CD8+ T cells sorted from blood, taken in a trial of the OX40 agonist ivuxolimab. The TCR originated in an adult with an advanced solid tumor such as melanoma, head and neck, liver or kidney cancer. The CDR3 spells CAWSVGQGTEKLFF. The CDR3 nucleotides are TGTGCCTGGAGTGTAGGTCAGGGCACGGAAAAACTGTTTTTT.